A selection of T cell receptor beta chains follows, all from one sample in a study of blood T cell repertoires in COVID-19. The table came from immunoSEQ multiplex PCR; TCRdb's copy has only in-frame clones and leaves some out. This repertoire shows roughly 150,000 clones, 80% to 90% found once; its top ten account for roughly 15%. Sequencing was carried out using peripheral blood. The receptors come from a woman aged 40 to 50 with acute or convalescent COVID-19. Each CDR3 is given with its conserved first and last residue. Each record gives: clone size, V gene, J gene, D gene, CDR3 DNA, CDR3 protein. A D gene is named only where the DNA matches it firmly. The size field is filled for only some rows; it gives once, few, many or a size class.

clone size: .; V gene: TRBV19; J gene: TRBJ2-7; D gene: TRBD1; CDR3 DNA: TGTGCCAGTAGTTCAACAGGGGGCGACGAGCAGTACTTC; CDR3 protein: CASSSTGGDEQYF
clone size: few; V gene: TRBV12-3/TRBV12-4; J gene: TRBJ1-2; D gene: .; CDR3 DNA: TGTGCCAGCAGTACTACGGTGAACTATGGCTACACCTTC; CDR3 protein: CASSTTVNYGYTF
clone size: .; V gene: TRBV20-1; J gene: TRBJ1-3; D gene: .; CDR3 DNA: TGCAGTGCTAGAGGTCTAAACACCATATATTTT; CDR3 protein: CSARGLNTIYF
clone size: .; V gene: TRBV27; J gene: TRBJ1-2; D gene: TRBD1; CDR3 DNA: TGTGCCAGCAGTTTATTTTTTGGGACAGGGGGATACTATGGCTACACCTTC; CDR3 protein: CASSLFFGTGGYYGYTF
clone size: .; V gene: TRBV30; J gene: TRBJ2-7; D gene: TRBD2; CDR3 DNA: TGTGCCACCGGACTAGCAGGTTCCTACGAGCAGTACTTC; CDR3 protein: CATGLAGSYEQYF
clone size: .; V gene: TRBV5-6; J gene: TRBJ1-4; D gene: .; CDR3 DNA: TGTGCCAGCAGCTTTGGGAACAGGTTTAATGAAAAACTGTTTTTT; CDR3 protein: CASSFGNRFNEKLFF
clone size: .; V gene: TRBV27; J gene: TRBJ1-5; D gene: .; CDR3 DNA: TGTGCCAGCGGAGCAGGGCACTATCAGCCCCAGCATTTT; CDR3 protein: CASGAGHYQPQHF
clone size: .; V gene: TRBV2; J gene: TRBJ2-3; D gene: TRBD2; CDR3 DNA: TGTGCCAGCTCCGAAATAGCGGGGGGGGGCACAGATACGCAGTATTTT; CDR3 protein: CASSEIAGGGTDTQYF
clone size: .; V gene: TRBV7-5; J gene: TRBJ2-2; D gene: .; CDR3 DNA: TGTGCCAGAAGCTGCCACCCTTTGAGGGACACCGGGGAGCTGTTTTTT; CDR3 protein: CARSCHPLRDTGELFF
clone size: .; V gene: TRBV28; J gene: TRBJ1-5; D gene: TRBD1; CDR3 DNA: TGTGCCAGCAGTACTGGACCAGGGGGAAGACAGCCCCAGCATTTT; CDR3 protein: CASSTGPGGRQPQHF
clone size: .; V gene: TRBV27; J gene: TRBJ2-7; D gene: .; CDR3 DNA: TGTGCCAGCAGTTCCAAAACAGACTTGACTAGAACGGTTGGCGAGCAGTACTTC; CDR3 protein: CASSSKTDLTRTVGEQYF
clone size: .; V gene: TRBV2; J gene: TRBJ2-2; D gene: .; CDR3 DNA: TGTGCCAGCAGTTTCCGGTCGAACACCGGGGAGCTGTTTTTT; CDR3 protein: CASSFRSNTGELFF
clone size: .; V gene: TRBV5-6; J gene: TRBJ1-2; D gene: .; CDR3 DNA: TGTGCCAGCAGCCCGGGGACATCTAACTATGGCTACACCTTC; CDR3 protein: CASSPGTSNYGYTF
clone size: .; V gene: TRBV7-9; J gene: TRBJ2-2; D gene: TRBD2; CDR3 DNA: TGTGCCAGCAGCTCCTCTAGCGGGATGACGACCGGGGAGCTGTTTTTT; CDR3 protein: CASSSSSGMTTGELFF
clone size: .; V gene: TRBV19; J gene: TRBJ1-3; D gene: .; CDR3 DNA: TGTGCCAGTAGTATAAGCGCAAACTCTGGAAACACCATATATTTT; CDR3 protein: CASSISANSGNTIYF
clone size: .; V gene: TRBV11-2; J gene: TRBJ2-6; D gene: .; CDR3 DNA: TGTGCCAGCAGCCCGGCCGGCAGGGCTGGGGCCAACGTCCTGACTTTC; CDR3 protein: CASSPAGRAGANVLTF
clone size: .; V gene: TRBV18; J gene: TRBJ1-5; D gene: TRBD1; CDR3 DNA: TGTGCCAGCTCACCACCAGGACAGGGGCCAGGGGTTCAGCCCCAGCATTTT; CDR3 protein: CASSPPGQGPGVQPQHF
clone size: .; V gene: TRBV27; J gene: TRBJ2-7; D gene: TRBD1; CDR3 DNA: TGTGCCAGCAGTTTAATGTTGGGGACAGGGGGTCAACACGAGCAGTACTTC; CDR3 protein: CASSLMLGTGGQHEQYF
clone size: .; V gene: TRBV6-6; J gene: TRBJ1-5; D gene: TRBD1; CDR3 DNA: TGTGCCAGCAGTCCGGGACAGCCTTTACCACTTAGCAATCAGCCCCAGCATTTT; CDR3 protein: CASSPGQPLPLSNQPQHF
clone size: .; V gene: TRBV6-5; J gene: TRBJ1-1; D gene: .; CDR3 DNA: TGTGCCAGCATGGATACAGCGAACACTGAAGCTTTCTTT; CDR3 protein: CASMDTANTEAFF
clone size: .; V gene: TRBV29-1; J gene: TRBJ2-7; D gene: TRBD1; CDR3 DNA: TGCAGCGTTGAAGCTGGGACAGGGCCTACGAGGCAGTACTTC; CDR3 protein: CSVEAGTGPTRQYF
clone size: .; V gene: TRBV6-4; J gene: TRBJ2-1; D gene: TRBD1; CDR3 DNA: TGTGCCAGCAGTGCCGTTCCCGACAGGGGGCAGGATCTTCGGTGTTTTGAGCAGTTCTTC; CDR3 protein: CASSAVPDRGQDLRCFEQFF
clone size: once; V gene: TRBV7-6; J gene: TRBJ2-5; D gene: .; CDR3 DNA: TGTGCCAGCAGCTTAACGGCAGGGGCGTACCAAGAGACCCAGTACTTC; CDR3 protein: CASSLTAGAYQETQYF
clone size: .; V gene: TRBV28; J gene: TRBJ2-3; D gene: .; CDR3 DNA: TGTGCCAGCAGACTTACAGGAGATACGCAGTATTTT; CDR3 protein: CASRLTGDTQYF
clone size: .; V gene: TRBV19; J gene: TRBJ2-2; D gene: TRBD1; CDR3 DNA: TGTGCCACCCCAAAGGATGCAGGGGGCACCGGGGAGCTGTTTTTT; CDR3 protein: CATPKDAGGTGELFF
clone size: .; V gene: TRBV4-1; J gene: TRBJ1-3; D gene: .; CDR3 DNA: TGCGCCAGCAGCGTAGTCTCTGGAAACACCATATATTTT; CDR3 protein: CASSVVSGNTIYF
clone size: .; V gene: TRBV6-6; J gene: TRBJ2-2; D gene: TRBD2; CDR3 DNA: TGTGCCAGCAGAAGGACTAGCGGGAACACCGGGGAGCTGTTTTTT; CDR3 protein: CASRRTSGNTGELFF
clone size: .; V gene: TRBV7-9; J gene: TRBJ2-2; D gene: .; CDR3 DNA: TGTGCCAGCAGCTTACGTACATCGGGTACCGGGGAGCTGTTTTTT; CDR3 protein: CASSLRTSGTGELFF
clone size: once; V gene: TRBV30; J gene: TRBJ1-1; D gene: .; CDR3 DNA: TGTGCCTGGACAACACACACTGAAGCTTTCTTT; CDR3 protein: CAWTTHTEAFF
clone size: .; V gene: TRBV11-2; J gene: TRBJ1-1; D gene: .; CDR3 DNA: TGTGCCAGCAGCCCGGTGGTGGCTGAAGCTTTCTTT; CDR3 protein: CASSPVVAEAFF
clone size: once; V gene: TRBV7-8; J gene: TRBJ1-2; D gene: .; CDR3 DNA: TGTGCCAGCAGCTTAGACAGAATCTATGGCTACACCTTC; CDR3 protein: CASSLDRIYGYTF
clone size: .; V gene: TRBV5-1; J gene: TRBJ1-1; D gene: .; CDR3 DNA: TGCGCCAGCAGCTACGACAGCGGGGTTGAAGCTTTCTTT; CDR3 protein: CASSYDSGVEAFF
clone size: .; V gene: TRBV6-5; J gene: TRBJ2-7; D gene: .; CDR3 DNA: TGTGCCAGCAGTTACTCGAACACCTACGAGCAGTACTTC; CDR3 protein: CASSYSNTYEQYF
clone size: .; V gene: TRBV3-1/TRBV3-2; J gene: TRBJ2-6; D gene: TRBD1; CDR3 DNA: TGTGCCAGCAGCCCCTCCGGGACAGGCGCTGGGGCCAACGTCCTGACTTTC; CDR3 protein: CASSPSGTGAGANVLTF
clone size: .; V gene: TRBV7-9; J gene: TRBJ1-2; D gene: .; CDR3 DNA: TGTGCCAGCAGCTTAGACAGTATCTATGGCTACACCTTC; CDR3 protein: CASSLDSIYGYTF
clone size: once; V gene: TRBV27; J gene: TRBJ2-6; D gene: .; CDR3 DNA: TGTGCCAGCAGTCGGTACCACTCTGGGGCCAACGTCCTGACTTTC; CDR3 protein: CASSRYHSGANVLTF
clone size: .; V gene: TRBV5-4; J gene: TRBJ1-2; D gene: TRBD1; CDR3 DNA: TGTGCCAGCAGCTTTGGGGGACAGGAGAACTATGGCTACACCTTC; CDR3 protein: CASSFGGQENYGYTF
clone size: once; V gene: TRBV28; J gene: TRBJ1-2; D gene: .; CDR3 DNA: TGTGCCAGCAGTACTCAGGGCCATGGCTACACCTTC; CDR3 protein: CASSTQGHGYTF
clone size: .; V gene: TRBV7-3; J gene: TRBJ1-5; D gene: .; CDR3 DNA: TGTGCCAGCAGCACATACGGAGGTCAGCCCCAGCATTTT; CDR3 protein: CASSTYGGQPQHF
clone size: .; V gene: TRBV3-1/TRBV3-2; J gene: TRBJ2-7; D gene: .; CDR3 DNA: TGTGCCAGCAGCCAATCAGTGGGCAAAGCCTACGAGCAGTACTTC; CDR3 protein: CASSQSVGKAYEQYF
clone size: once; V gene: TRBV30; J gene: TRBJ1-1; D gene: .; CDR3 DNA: TGTGCCTGGAGTGGACGCCCCTCAGGGGTTGGCACTGAAGCTTTCTTT; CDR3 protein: CAWSGRPSGVGTEAFF
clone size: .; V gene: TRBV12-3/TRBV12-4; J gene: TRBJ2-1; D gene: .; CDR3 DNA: TGTGCCAGCAGTTTAGCGGTGAGGGTTGAGCAGTTCTTC; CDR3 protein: CASSLAVRVEQFF
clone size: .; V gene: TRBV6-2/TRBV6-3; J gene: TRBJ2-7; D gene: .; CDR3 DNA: TGTGCCAGCAGCCCTGTAAGCAACGAGCAGTACTTC; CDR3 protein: CASSPVSNEQYF
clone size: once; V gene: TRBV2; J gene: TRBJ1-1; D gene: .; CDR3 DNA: TGTGCCAGCAACACAGGGTGGAAGAACACTGAAGCTTTCTTT; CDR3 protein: CASNTGWKNTEAFF
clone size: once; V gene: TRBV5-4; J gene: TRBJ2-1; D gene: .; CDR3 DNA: TGTGCCAGCAGCCCAGGGGTAGCGCAGTTCTTC; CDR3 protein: CASSPGVAQFF
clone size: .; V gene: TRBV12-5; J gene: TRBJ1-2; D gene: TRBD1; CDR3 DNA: TGTGCTAGTGGTGACAGGGAACAAGCTGGCTACACCTTC; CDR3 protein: CASGDREQAGYTF
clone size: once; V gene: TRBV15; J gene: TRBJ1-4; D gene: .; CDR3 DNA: TGTGCCACCAGCAGAGATCTTAATGAAAAACTGTTTTTT; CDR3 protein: CATSRDLNEKLFF